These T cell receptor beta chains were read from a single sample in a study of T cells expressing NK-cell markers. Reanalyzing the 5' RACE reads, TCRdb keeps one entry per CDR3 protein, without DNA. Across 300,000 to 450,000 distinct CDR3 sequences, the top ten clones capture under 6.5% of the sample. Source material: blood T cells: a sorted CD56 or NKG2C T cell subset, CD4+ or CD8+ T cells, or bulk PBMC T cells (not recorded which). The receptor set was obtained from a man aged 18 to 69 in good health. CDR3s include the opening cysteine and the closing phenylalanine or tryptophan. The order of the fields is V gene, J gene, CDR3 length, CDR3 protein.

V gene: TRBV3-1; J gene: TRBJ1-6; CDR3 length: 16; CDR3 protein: CASSHIGYRDNSPLHF
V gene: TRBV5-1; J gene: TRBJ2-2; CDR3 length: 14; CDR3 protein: CASAGGRNTGELFF
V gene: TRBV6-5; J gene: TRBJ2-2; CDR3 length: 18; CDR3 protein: CASSSNLGSGGNTGELFF
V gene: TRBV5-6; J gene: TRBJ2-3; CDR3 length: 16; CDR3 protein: CASIDRGLGILGTQYF
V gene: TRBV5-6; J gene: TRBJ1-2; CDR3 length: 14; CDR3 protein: CASSSGQGLRGYTF
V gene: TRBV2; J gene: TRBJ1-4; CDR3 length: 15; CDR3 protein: CASSKLQGMNEKLFF
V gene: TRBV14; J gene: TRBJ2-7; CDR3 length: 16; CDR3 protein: CASSLTTGGFVYEQYF
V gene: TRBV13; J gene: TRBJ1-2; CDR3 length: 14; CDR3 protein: CASSLQGINYGYTF
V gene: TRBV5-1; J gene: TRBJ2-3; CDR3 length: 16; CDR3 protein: CASSSLAVAGTDTQYF
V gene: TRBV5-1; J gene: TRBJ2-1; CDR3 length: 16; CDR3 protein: CASSLSGPEAYNEQFF
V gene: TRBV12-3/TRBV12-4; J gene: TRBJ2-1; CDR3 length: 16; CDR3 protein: CASSLRRQGAGSEQFF
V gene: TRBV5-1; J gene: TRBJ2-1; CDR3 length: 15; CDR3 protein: CASTPIEAGNNEQFF
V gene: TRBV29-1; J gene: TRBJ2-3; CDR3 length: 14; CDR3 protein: CSAPLWGPTDTQYF
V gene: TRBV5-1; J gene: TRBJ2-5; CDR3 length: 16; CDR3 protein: CASSPGTGDSQETQYF
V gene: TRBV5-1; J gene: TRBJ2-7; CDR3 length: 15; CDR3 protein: CASSLARDGPYEQYF
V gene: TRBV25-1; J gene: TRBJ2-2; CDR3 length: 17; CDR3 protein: CASPGTSGGLNTGELFF
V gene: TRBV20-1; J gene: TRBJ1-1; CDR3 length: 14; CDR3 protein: CSANPGTMNTEAFF
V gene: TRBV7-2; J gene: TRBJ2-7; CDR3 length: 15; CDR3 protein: CASSFSGTGVYEQYF
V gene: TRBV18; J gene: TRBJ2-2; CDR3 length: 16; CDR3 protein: CASSPGPGTPTGELFF
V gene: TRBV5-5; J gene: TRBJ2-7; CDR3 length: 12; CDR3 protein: CASRWTGNEQYF
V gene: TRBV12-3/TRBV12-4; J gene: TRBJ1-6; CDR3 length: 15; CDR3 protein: CASSSVGTVNSPLHF
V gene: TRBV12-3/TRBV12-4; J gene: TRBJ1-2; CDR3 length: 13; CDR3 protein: CASSLIRGVGYTF
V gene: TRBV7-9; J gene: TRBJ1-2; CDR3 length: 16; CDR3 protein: CASSLALWAEDYGYTF
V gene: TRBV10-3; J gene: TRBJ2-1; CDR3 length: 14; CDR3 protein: CAISESLASYEQFF
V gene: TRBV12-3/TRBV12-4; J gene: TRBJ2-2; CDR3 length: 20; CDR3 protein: CASTTKTLLAGGQGTGELFF
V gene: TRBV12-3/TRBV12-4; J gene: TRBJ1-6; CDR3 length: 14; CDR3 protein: CASRSGTVNSPLHF
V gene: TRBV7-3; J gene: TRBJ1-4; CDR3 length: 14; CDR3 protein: CAKAPGATNEELFF
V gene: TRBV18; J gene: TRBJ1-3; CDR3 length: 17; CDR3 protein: CASSLINAGQTGNTIYF
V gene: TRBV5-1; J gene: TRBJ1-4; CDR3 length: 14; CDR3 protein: CASSFGDKGEKLFF
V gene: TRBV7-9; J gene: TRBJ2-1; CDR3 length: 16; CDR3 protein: CASSFFIGGGVDEQFF
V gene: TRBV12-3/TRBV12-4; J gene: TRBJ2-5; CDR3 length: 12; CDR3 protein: CASSPPQTTQYF
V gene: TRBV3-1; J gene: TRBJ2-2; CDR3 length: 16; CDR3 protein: CASSQWDTGNTGELFF
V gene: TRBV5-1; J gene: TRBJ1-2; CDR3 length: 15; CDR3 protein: CASSLEGGDNYGYTF
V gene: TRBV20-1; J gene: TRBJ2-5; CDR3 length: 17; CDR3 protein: CSARDSLLAGGSETQYF
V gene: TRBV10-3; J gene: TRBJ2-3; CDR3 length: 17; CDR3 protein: CAISESGQGTSTDTQYF
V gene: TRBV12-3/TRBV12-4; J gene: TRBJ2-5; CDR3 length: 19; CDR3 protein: CASSPGRVSGGPRGETQYF
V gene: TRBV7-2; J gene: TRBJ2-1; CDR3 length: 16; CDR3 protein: CASSPRTGGLWNEQFF
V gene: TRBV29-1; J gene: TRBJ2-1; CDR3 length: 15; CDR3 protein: CSVTAGASSYNEQFF
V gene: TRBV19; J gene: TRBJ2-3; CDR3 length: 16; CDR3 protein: CASQEQLSTSTDTQYF
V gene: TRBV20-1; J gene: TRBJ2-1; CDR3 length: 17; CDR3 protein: CSASRDRDGVKYNEQFF
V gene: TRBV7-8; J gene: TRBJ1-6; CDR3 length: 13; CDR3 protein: CASSLGVNSPLHF
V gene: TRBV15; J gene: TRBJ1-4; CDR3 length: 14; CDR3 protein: CATSWYTTNEKLFF
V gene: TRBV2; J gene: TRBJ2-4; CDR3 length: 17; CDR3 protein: CASSGGAAQLAKNIQYF
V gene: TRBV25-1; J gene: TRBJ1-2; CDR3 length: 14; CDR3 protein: CASSESGPDFGYTF
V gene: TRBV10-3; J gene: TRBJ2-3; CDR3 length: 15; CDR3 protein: CAISQAGGHTDTQYF
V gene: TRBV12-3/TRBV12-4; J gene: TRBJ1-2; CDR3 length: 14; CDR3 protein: CASSPTRPWLGYTF
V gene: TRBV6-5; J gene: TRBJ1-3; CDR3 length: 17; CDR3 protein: CASSYSKTGVSGNTIYF
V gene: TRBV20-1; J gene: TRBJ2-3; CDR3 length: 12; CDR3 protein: CSAWDGGDTQYF
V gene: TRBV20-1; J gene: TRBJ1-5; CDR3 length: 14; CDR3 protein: CSAKPLGGNQPQHF
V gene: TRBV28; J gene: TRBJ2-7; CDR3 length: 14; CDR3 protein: CASSLGAGRRGQYF
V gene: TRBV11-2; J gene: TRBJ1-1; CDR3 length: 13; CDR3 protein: CASSLTTYTEAFF
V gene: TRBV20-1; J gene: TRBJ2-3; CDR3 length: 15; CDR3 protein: CSAARNFGRTDTQYF
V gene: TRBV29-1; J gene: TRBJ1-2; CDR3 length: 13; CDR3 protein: CSVETADSLGYTF
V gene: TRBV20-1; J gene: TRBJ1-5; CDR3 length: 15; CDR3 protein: CSAWGEKGFNQPQHF
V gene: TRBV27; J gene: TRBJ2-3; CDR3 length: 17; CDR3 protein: CASSSWTSGLYTDTQYF
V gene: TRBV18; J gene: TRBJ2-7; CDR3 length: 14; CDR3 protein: CASSYQGRGDEQYF
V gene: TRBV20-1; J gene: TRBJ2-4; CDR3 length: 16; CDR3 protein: CSARDHRRGRKNIQYF